The clone carrying this T cell receptor (beta chain) was seen many times. The antigen is not known. For TCRbeta, the library was prepared with unique molecular identifiers. TCRdb recomputed calls from the PCR reads with MiXCR, one row per CDR3 protein. Here the sample spans around 700,000 distinct CDR3 sequences, 13% being singletons. The sample comes from a study of T-cell reconstitution after alpha-beta-depleted transplantation in children. Study-level points and caveats: By one year post-transplant, T-cell counts and diversity largely arose from T cells that were newly produced.

This clonotype was obtained from a girl aged 2-10 years with congenital amegakaryocytic thrombocytopenia, due to receive a stem cell transplant. Sample: PBMCs, taken before TCRalphabeta/CD19-depleted stem cell transplant.

The CDR3 protein is CASSFEASGWQETQYF. For the CDR3, the DNA is TGTGCCAGCAGTTTTGAGGCTAGCGGATGGCAAGAGACCCAGTACTTC. The chain has TRBV12-3 or TRBV12-4 and TRBJ2-5; 7 bases map to TRBD2. This CDR3 comprises 16 residues. The ends lost 3 bases at V and 2 bases at J; junction bases unmatched: 9.